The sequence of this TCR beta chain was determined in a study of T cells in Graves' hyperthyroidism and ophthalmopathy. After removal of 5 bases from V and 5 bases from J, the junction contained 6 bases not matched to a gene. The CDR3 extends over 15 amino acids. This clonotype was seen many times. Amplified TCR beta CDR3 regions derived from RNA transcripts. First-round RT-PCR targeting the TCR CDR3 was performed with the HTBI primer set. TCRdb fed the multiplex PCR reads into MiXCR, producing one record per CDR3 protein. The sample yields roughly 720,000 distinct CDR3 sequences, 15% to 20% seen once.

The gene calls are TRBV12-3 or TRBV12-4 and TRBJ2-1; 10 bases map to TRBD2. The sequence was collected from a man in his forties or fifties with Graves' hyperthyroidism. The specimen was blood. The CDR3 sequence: CASSPGTSVNNEQFF. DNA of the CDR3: TGTGCCAGCAGTCCCGGGACTAGCGTGAACAATGAGCAGTTCTTC.